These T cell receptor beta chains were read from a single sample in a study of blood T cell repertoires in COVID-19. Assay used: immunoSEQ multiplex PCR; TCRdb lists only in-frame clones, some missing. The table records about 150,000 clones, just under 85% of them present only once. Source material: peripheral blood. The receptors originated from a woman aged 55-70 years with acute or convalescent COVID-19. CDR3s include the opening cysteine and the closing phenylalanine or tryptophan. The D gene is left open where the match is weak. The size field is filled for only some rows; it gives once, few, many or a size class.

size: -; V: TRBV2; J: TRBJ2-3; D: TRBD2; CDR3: CASSGTSAYTDTQYF; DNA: TGTGCCAGCAGTGGGACTAGCGCATACACAGATACGCAGTATTTT
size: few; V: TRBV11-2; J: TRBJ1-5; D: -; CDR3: CASSFTGNQPQHF; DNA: TGTGCCAGCAGCTTCACAGGCAATCAGCCCCAGCATTTT
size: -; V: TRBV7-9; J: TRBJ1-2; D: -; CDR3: CASSPGGNLYGYTF; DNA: TGTGCCAGCAGCCCCGGGGGGAACCTCTATGGCTACACCTTC
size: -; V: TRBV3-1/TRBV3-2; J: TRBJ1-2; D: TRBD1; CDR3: CASSLREGQGGIGYTF; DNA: TGTGCCAGCAGCCTAAGAGAGGGACAGGGGGGAATTGGCTACACCTTC
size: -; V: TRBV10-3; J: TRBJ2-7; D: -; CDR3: CATRDSARVTYEQYF; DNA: TGTGCCACCAGAGATTCGGCCAGGGTAACCTACGAGCAGTACTTC
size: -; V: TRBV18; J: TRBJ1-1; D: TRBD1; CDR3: CASSPGDRGNTEAFF; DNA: TGTGCCAGCTCACCAGGAGACAGGGGGAACACTGAAGCTTTCTTT
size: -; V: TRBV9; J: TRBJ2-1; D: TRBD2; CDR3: CASAPRASGVTYNEQFF; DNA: TGTGCCAGCGCCCCCCGGGCTAGCGGCGTTACCTACAATGAGCAGTTCTTC
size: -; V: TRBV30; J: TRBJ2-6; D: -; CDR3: CAWSRGGANVLTF; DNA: TGTGCCTGGAGTAGAGGTGGGGCCAACGTCCTGACTTTC
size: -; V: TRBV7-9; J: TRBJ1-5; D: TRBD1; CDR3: CASSLGTGTGNQPQHF; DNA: TGTGCCAGCAGCTTAGGGACAGGGACGGGCAATCAGCCCCAGCATTTT
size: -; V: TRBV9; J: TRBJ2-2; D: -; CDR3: CASSVEFGRGHANTGELFF; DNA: TGTGCCAGCAGCGTCGAGTTCGGGAGGGGGCATGCGAACACCGGGGAGCTGTTTTTT
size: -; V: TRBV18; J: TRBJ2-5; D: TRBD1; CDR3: CASSLTGSEETQYF; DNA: TGTGCCAGCTCACTGACAGGGTCGGAAGAGACCCAGTACTTC
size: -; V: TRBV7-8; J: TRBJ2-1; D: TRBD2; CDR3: CASSLGGSGDDNEQFF; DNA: TGTGCCAGCAGCTTAGGTGGCAGCGGGGACGACAATGAGCAGTTCTTC
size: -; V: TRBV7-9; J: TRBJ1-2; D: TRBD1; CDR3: CASSLQGARGYGYTF; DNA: TGTGCCAGCAGCTTACAGGGGGCGCGTGGCTATGGCTACACCTTC
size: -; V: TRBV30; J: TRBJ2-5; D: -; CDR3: CAWSVAGIQETQYF; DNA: TGTGCCTGGAGTGTGGCGGGGATCCAAGAGACCCAGTACTTC
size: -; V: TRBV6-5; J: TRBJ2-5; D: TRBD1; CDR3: CASTKTTGGMKTQYF; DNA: TGTGCCAGCACCAAAACGACAGGGGGCATGAAGACCCAGTACTTC
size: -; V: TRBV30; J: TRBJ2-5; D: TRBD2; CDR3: CAWSDLSGGAKETQYF; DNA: TGTGCCTGGAGTGACCTTAGCGGGGGGGCCAAAGAGACCCAGTACTTC
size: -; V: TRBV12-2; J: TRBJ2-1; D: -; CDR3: CASRLVGVWSLYNEQFF; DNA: TGTGCAAGTCGCTTAGTAGGAGTCTGGAGTCTTTACAATGAGCAGTTCTTC
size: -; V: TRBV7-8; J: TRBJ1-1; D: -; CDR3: CASSLSGVMNTEAFF; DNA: TGTGCCAGCAGCTTATCAGGCGTTATGAACACTGAAGCTTTCTTT
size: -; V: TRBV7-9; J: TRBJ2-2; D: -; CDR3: CASSYRERGELFF; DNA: TGTGCCAGCAGCTACAGGGAGAGGGGGGAGCTGTTTTTT
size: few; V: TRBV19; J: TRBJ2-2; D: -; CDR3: CASSIQGNTGELFF; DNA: TGTGCCAGTAGTATCCAGGGGAACACCGGGGAGCTGTTTTTT
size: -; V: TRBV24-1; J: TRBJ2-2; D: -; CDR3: CATSVSDRELFF; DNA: TGTGCCACCAGTGTTAGCGACCGGGAGCTGTTTTTT
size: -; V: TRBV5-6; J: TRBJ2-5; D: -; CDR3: CASSWAGAPGETQYF; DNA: TGTGCCAGCAGCTGGGCGGGGGCGCCAGGCGAGACCCAGTACTTC